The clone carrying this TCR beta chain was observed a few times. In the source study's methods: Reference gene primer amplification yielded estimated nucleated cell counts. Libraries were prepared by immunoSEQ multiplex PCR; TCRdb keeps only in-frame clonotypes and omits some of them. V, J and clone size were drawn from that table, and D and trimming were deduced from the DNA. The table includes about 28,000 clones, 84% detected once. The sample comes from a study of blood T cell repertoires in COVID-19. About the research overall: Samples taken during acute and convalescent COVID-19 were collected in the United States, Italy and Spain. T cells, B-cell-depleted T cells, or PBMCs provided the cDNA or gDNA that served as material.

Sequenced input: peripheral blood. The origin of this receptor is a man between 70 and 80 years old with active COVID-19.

CDR3 in DNA: TGTGCCAGTAGTCCAGGACAGGGTCTTTACGAGCAGTACTTC. The encoded protein is CASSPGQGLYEQYF. V and J are TRBV19 and TRBJ2-7, with 8 bases aligning to TRBD1. CDR3 length equals 14 residues. J gave up 4 bases and V 5 bases, and 7 bases lay outside the gene matches. Germline V gene sequence: CDR1 LNHDA, CDR2 SQIVND (reference sequence).